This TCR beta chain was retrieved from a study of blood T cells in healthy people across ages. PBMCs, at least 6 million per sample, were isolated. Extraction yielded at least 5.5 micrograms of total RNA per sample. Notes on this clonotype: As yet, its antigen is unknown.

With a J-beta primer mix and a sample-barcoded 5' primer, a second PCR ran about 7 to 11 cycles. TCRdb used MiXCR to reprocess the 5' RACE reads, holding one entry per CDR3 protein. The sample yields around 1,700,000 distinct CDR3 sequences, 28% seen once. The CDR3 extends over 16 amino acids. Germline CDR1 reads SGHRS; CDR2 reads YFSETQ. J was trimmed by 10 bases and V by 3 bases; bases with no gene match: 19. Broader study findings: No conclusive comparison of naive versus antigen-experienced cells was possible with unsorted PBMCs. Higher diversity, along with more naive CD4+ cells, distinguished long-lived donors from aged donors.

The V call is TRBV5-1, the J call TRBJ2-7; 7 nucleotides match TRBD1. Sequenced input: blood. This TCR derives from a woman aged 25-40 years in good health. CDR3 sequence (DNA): TGCGCCAGCAGCTCTGGGACAGTGATTTACCAAGAGGCCCAGTACTTC. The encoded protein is CASSSGTVIYQEAQYF.